One and the same sample provided the 13 T cell receptor beta chains below, sequenced in a study of blood T cell repertoires in COVID-19. Generated by immunoSEQ multiplex PCR, the TCRdb table keeps only in-frame clones and is missing some. Altogether about 89,000 clones are present, about 77% being singletons, with the ten largest covering 6.3%. The sample comprised peripheral blood. Receptors originate from a man aged 65 to 85 with COVID-19, enrolled during active disease.

The rearrangement joins TRBV7-8 to TRBJ1-1, with D hard to call. The CDR3 has 15 residues. Deletions cut 8 bases from V and 0 bases from J, with 16 bases between. Per germline, CDR1 SGHVS and CDR2 FQNEAQ. The CDR3 spells CASAPRRIMNTEAFF. Written as DNA, the CDR3 is TGTGCCAGCGCCCCCCGGCGGATAATGAACACTGAAGCTTTCTTT.

The chain links TRBV7-2 to TRBJ2-3; D not resolved. CDR3 length: 11 residues. Germline V gives CDR1 SGHTA, CDR2 FQGNSA. V lost 8 bases, J lost 4 bases, and 7 bases lay in between. CDR3 sequence: CASRLADTQYF. The CDR3 DNA reads TGTGCCAGCCGGTTGGCAGATACGCAGTATTTT.

The J gene is TRBJ2-7, the V gene TRBV28; D is undetermined. V lost 2 bases and J lost 5, with 4 bases in between. CDR1 MDHEN and CDR2 SYDVKM come from the germline V gene. This CDR3 has 11 amino acids. The CDR3 sequence is CASSLGHEQYF. CDR3 bases: TGTGCCAGCAGTTTAGGCCACGAGCAGTACTTC.

The gene calls are TRBV7-9 and TRBJ2-1; 8 bases are shared with TRBD2. The germline CDR1 and CDR2 sequences are SEHNR and FQNEAQ (reference sequence). V trimming: 2 bases; J trimming: 7 bases; junction bases outside the gene matches: 1. The CDR3 totals 13 residues. CDR3 DNA: TGTGCCAGCAGCTTAATAGCGGGGAATGAGCAGTTCTTC. Its protein product is CASSLIAGNEQFF.

V and J are TRBV4-3 and TRBJ1-3; 7 nucleotides line up with TRBD1. V shed 0 bases and J 2 bases; nucleotides not matched to a gene: 4. CDR1 is LGHNA and CDR2 is YSLEER in the germline V gene. The CDR3 covers 16 residues. CDR3 in DNA: TGCGCCAGCAGCCAAGATATAACAGGGGCTGGAAACACCATATATTTT. It is translated as CASSQDITGAGNTIYF.

The chain is built from TRBV4-2 and TRBJ2-2; 11 bases fit TRBD2. The germline gives CDR1 LGHNA, CDR2 YNFKEQ. There are 15 residues in the CDR3. After removal of 3 bases from V and 6 bases from J, the junction contained 3 bases not matched to a gene. The CDR3 DNA sequence: TGTGCCAGCAGCCAGACTAGCGGGATCCCCGGGGAGCTGTTTTTT. Protein product: CASSQTSGIPGELFF.

The chain joins TRBV21-1 to TRBJ2-2; the listed D gene, TRBD2, was not tested against the DNA. TRBV21-1 is a pseudogene. The CDR3 has 17 residues. The CDR3 nucleotides read TGTGCCAGCAGCAAAAGAGGAAGCGGGCCGAACACCGGGGAGCTGTTTTTT. The encoded protein is CASSKRGSGPNTGELFF.

This chain uses TRBV3-1 (or the pseudogene TRBV3-2) with TRBJ2-3, with 9 bases aligning to TRBD2. Trimming at V came to 2 bases and at J to 3 bases, leaving 9 bases not matched to a gene. The germline gives CDR1 LGHDT, CDR2 YNNKEL (reference sequence). This CDR3 region has 17 residues. The CDR3 sequence: CASSQSWAGGLTDTQYF. CDR3 nucleotides: TGTGCCAGCAGCCAAAGCTGGGCGGGGGGGCTTACAGATACGCAGTATTTT.

The V and J genes are TRBV2 and TRBJ1-5; D ambiguous. CDR1 is SNHLY and CDR2 is FYNNEI in the germline V gene. Trimming stripped 3 bases from V and 0 bases from J, with 6 bases between. The CDR3 runs 14 residues. The CDR3 is CASSESISNQPQHF. DNA of the CDR3: TGTGCCAGCAGTGAGTCTATTAGCAATCAGCCCCAGCATTTT.

The chain recombines TRBV30 with TRBJ2-2, with 8 bases fitting TRBD1. The CDR3 runs 15 residues. V shed 5 bases and J 0 bases; nucleotides not matched to a gene: 5. In germline, CDR1 is GTSNPN, CDR2 SVGIG (reference sequence). The CDR3 sequence is CAWGSGQANTGELFF. The CDR3 region has the DNA TGTGCCTGGGGTTCGGGACAGGCGAACACCGGGGAGCTGTTTTTT.

This clone was recorded at least ten times. J is TRBJ1-2 and V is TRBV10-3, with 9 positions matching TRBD1. Trimming cost V 6 bases and J 3 bases; bases outside gene matches: 5. From germline, CDR1 is ENHRY and CDR2 SYGVKD. This CDR3 is built from 14 residues. This chain's CDR3 is CAISRTGADYGYTF. The CDR3, as DNA: TGTGCCATCAGCCGGACAGGGGCCGACTATGGCTACACCTTC.

V gene TRBV5-1 combines with J gene TRBJ2-2, with a possible D match to TRBD1 (6 bases). The CDR3 spans 16 residues. From germline, CDR1 is SGHRS and CDR2 YFSETQ. V lost 3 bases, J lost 0 bases, and 12 bases lay in between. The CDR3 DNA is TGCGCCAGCAGCTACCCGACAGGCCCGAACACCGGGGAGCTGTTTTTT. Translating gives CASSYPTGPNTGELFF.

The chain links TRBV18 to TRBJ2-6; 8 nucleotides match TRBD2. There are 18 residues in the CDR3. Per germline, CDR1 KGHSH and CDR2 LQKENI. V was clipped by 1 base and J by 0 bases; unmatched bases: 5. CDR3 in amino acids: CASSPRTSGGSGANVLTF. CDR3 nucleotide sequence: TGTGCCAGCTCACCACGTACTAGCGGTGGCTCTGGGGCCAACGTCCTGACTTTC.